These T cell receptor beta chains were read from a single sample in a study of chemoradiotherapy in HPV16-positive cancers. Measured with immunoSEQ multiplex PCR; TCRdb has only the in-frame clones, and not every one. This table holds roughly 990 clones, 80% to 95% found once. This sample comprised tumor tissue, obtained from a patient who underwent chemoradiotherapy. These TCRs come from a human donor with HPV-associated anogenital cancer. Both conserved end residues are part of each CDR3. The D gene is left open where the match is weak. Some rows mark clone size as missing; the rest say once, few, many or name a class of expanded clone.

V: TRBV6-5
D: TRBD1
size: NA
J: TRBJ2-2
CDR3: CASSYGTENTGELFF
DNA: TGTGCCAGCAGTTACGGGACAGAGAACACCGGGGAGCTGTTTTTT

V: TRBV7-3
D: NA
size: NA
J: TRBJ2-7
CDR3: CASSLGGGGPYEQYF
DNA: TGTGCCAGCAGCTTAGGGGGGGGCGGCCCCTACGAGCAGTACTTC

V: TRBV5-4
D: NA
size: NA
J: TRBJ2-3
CDR3: CASSWGGYTQDTQYF
DNA: TGTGCCAGCAGCTGGGGGGGCTACACACAAGATACGCAGTATTTT

V: TRBV19
D: TRBD2
size: NA
J: TRBJ2-3
CDR3: CASSPRAQTSGGLTDTQYF
DNA: TGTGCCAGTAGTCCTCGCGCACAGACTAGCGGGGGTCTCACAGATACGCAGTATTTT

V: TRBV28
D: NA
size: once
J: TRBJ1-5
CDR3: CASSPRRSLRGNQPQHF
DNA: TGTGCCAGCAGTCCACGCCGCAGCCTACGGGGCAATCAGCCCCAGCATTTT

V: TRBV4-2
D: TRBD2
size: NA
J: TRBJ2-3
CDR3: CASSPLMGLAGLTDTQYF
DNA: TGTGCCAGCAGCCCCCTCATGGGACTAGCGGGGTTAACAGATACGCAGTATTTT

V: TRBV5-1
D: NA
size: NA
J: TRBJ2-2
CDR3: CASSLVAVNTGELFF
DNA: TGCGCCAGCAGCTTGGTTGCGGTGAACACCGGGGAGCTGTTTTTT

V: TRBV5-4
D: NA
size: NA
J: TRBJ1-3
CDR3: CASSRDSGNTIYF
DNA: TGTGCCAGCAGCCGGGACTCTGGAAACACCATATATTTT

V: TRBV7-2
D: TRBD1
size: NA
J: TRBJ1-5
CDR3: CASSSGGYQPQHF
DNA: TGTGCCAGCAGTTCAGGGGGGTATCAGCCCCAGCATTTT

V: TRBV6-5
D: NA
size: NA
J: TRBJ2-5
CDR3: CASSSRPTRETQYF
DNA: TGTGCCAGCAGTTCCCGACCTACGCGAGAGACCCAGTACTTC

V: TRBV15
D: NA
size: NA
J: TRBJ2-5
CDR3: CATSGLPGTQKETQYF
DNA: TGTGCCACCAGCGGACTTCCCGGGACACAGAAAGAGACCCAGTACTTC

V: TRBV27
D: NA
size: NA
J: TRBJ1-6
CDR3: CASSFGQPRGSPLHF
DNA: TGTGCCAGCAGTTTTGGACAGCCTCGGGGTTCACCCCTCCACTTT

V: TRBV5-1
D: NA
size: NA
J: TRBJ2-3
CDR3: CASSFEEPSTDTQYF
DNA: TGCGCCAGCAGCTTTGAGGAACCAAGCACAGATACGCAGTATTTT

V: TRBV5-6
D: NA
size: NA
J: TRBJ2-3
CDR3: CASSRGSGTDTQYF
DNA: TGTGCCAGCAGCAGGGGCTCGGGCACAGATACGCAGTATTTT

V: TRBV7-2
D: TRBD1
size: NA
J: TRBJ1-5
CDR3: CASSVDRGNQPQHF
DNA: TGTGCCAGCAGCGTGGACAGGGGCAATCAGCCCCAGCATTTT

V: TRBV7-8
D: TRBD1
size: NA
J: TRBJ2-1
CDR3: CASSWGQGALNEQFF
DNA: TGTGCCAGCAGCTGGGGGCAGGGGGCTTTGAATGAGCAGTTCTTC

V: TRBV27
D: TRBD1
size: NA
J: TRBJ2-7
CDR3: CASSSPDRGLEQYF
DNA: TGTGCCAGCAGTTCTCCCGACAGGGGGCTCGAGCAGTACTTC

V: TRBV2
D: NA
size: NA
J: TRBJ2-7
CDR3: CASTPVPVHEQYF
DNA: TGTGCCAGCACCCCAGTACCAGTCCACGAGCAGTACTTC

V: TRBV5-1
D: TRBD1
size: NA
J: TRBJ2-6
CDR3: CASSPWTGAGANVLTF
DNA: TGCGCCAGCAGCCCCTGGACAGGGGCTGGGGCCAACGTCCTGACTTTC

V: TRBV30
D: NA
size: NA
J: TRBJ1-2
CDR3: CAWGQGSYGYTF
DNA: TGTGCCTGGGGGCAGGGGAGCTATGGCTACACCTTC

V: TRBV29-1
D: NA
size: NA
J: TRBJ1-2
CDR3: CSVEDSPRGVGYTF
DNA: TGCAGCGTTGAAGACTCCCCCAGGGGCGTAGGCTACACCTTC

V: TRBV11-1
D: TRBD1
size: NA
J: TRBJ2-3
CDR3: CASSLRGPADTQYF
DNA: TGTGCCAGCAGCCTCAGGGGGCCAGCAGATACGCAGTATTTT

V: TRBV4-2
D: TRBD2
size: NA
J: TRBJ2-1
CDR3: CASSQETSGGINEQFF
DNA: TGTGCCAGCAGCCAAGAGACTAGCGGGGGGATCAATGAGCAGTTCTTC

V: TRBV7-7
D: NA
size: few
J: TRBJ1-2
CDR3: CASSAQQCRKTYGYTF
DNA: TGTGCCAGCAGCGCACAACAGTGCCGAAAGACCTATGGCTACACCTTC

V: TRBV30
D: NA
size: NA
J: TRBJ2-7
CDR3: CAWSVWREPYEQYF
DNA: TGTGCCTGGAGTGTATGGCGGGAACCCTACGAGCAGTACTTC

V: TRBV7-2
D: TRBD1
size: NA
J: TRBJ1-1
CDR3: CASSPLGQGSEAFF
DNA: TGTGCCAGCAGCCCGCTCGGACAGGGTTCTGAAGCTTTCTTT

V: TRBV2
D: TRBD2
size: NA
J: TRBJ2-7
CDR3: CASTPDSGRTYEQYF
DNA: TGTGCCAGCACCCCGGATAGCGGGCGTACCTACGAGCAGTACTTC

V: TRBV5-1
D: NA
size: NA
J: TRBJ1-5
CDR3: CASSPGGLYGQPQHF
DNA: TGCGCCAGCAGCCCGGGGGGGCTTTATGGTCAGCCCCAGCATTTT

V: TRBV6-4
D: NA
size: NA
J: TRBJ1-5
CDR3: CASSEGDSQPQHF
DNA: TGTGCCAGCAGTGAGGGGGACTCTCAGCCCCAGCATTTT

V: TRBV6-5
D: NA
size: NA
J: TRBJ2-3
CDR3: CASRIASVGRDTQYF
DNA: TGTGCCAGCAGAATAGCGTCGGTGGGTCGGGATACGCAGTATTTT

V: TRBV5-5
D: NA
size: NA
J: TRBJ1-5
CDR3: CASSSIWGSTQPQHF
DNA: TGTGCCAGCAGCTCCATTTGGGGGTCTACCCAGCCCCAGCATTTT

V: TRBV10-3
D: NA
size: NA
J: TRBJ2-1
CDR3: CATSPRGAEQFF
DNA: TGTGCCACCAGCCCCCGCGGAGCTGAGCAGTTCTTC

V: TRBV9
D: NA
size: NA
J: TRBJ1-1
CDR3: CASSPRGVGGTEAFF
DNA: TGTGCCAGCAGCCCTCGGGGGGTGGGTGGTACTGAAGCTTTCTTT

V: TRBV5-1
D: NA
size: NA
J: TRBJ1-1
CDR3: CASSLTGKKVIEAFF
DNA: TGCGCCAGCAGCTTAACAGGAAAGAAAGTGATTGAAGCTTTCTTT

V: TRBV28
D: TRBD2
size: NA
J: TRBJ2-2
CDR3: CASTALAGDSGELFF
DNA: TGTGCCAGCACTGCTCTAGCGGGAGATTCCGGGGAGCTGTTTTTT

V: TRBV30
D: NA
size: NA
J: TRBJ1-2
CDR3: CAWSPPPREGYTF
DNA: TGTGCCTGGAGTCCTCCGCCTCGGGAAGGCTACACCTTC

V: TRBV29-1
D: TRBD2
size: NA
J: TRBJ2-5
CDR3: CSVGGGVGEGTQYF
DNA: TGCAGCGTGGGGGGGGGAGTTGGGGAAGGGACCCAGTACTTC

V: TRBV28
D: TRBD1
size: NA
J: TRBJ2-5
CDR3: CASSPLGRGPEGTQYF
DNA: TGTGCCAGCAGTCCTCTGGGCAGGGGGCCCGAGGGGACCCAGTACTTC

V: TRBV18
D: NA
size: NA
J: TRBJ2-2
CDR3: CASSRGGELFF
DNA: TGTGCCAGCTCACGGGGCGGGGAGCTGTTTTTT

V: TRBV30
D: NA
size: once
J: TRBJ1-1
CDR3: CAWSWGGSEAFF
DNA: TGTGCCTGGAGTTGGGGGGGTAGTGAAGCTTTCTTT

V: TRBV5-1
D: TRBD2
size: NA
J: TRBJ2-2
CDR3: CASSLSGTSGGANTGELFF
DNA: TGCGCCAGCAGCTTATCCGGGACTAGCGGGGGGGCGAACACCGGGGAGCTGTTTTTT

V: TRBV4-2
D: NA
size: NA
J: TRBJ2-7
CDR3: CASSQDGWGPGETYEQYF
DNA: TGTGCCAGCAGCCAAGATGGGTGGGGACCGGGGGAGACCTACGAGCAGTACTTC

V: TRBV6-4
D: TRBD2
size: NA
J: TRBJ2-3
CDR3: CASSDGRATDTQYF
DNA: TGTGCCAGCAGTGACGGGAGGGCCACAGATACGCAGTATTTT